The clone carrying this TCR beta chain was observed at least ten times. Template material for amplifying TCR beta CDR3 regions consisted of RNA transcripts. A first-round RT-PCR of the TCR CDR3 used the HTBI primer set. TCRdb used MiXCR to reprocess the multiplex PCR reads, holding one entry per CDR3 protein. The sample holds 360,000 or so distinct CDR3 sequences; 12% to 15% are singletons and the top ten take roughly a fifth. This record comes from a study of T cells in Graves' hyperthyroidism and ophthalmopathy. Study at large: Upon initial diagnosis and before any treatment, peripheral blood was collected.

The trim removed 3 bases at V and 4 bases at J, leaving 6 bases unmatched. In germline, CDR1 is SGDLS, CDR2 YYNGEE. The CDR3 is made up of 15 amino acids. The sequence was collected from a woman aged 60 to 75 with Graves' ophthalmopathy. The V and J genes are TRBV9 and TRBJ2-2; TRBD1 agrees at 7 bases. The sample consisted of blood. The CDR3 reads CASSGQGRGTGELFF. The CDR3 DNA sequence: TGTGCCAGCAGCGGACAGGGACGGGGCACCGGGGAGCTGTTTTTT. Together with reference TRBV9 and TRBJ2-2, the CDR3 gives the full variable domain: DSGVTQTPKHLITATGQRVTLRCSPRSGDLSVYWYQQSLDQGLQFLIQYYNGEERAKGNILERFSAQQFPDLHSELNLSSLELGDSALYFCASSGQGRGTGELFFGEGSRLTVL.